Described below is a single T cell receptor beta chain sequence and its context. It has no known antigen specificity. Base quality data are lacking; no much larger clone is found one base away. Using the deep immunoSEQ assay, TCR CDR3 regions were amplified from genomic DNA by multiplex PCR. Genomic DNA extracted from each cell subset was distributed evenly over all wells of several immunoSEQ 96-well plates, and each plate served as one replicate. For sorted subsets, each replicate PCR was loaded with roughly 190 ng genomic DNA, equivalent to 30,000 to 35,000 T cell genomes. The purified libraries were quantified using a Qubit 3.0 fluorometer, sized with a Bioanalyzer 2100, and then quantified again using the KAPA Library Quantification kit. Each immunoSEQ 96-well plate was sequenced on its own single-read 150-cycle Illumina NextSeq 550 flow cell. In the authors' own workflow: Because only junctional sequences without quality scores were contained in the immunoSEQ output, filtering matching that applied to full-length reads could not be performed. To assign V/J genes and CDR3, sequences were annotated against IMGT germline references using PyIR, a Python wrapper for IgBLAST v1.9. Any read was removed if the V/J assignment was weak (E-value above 1e-6), the CDR3 was missing, or the read contained stop codons, out-of-frame junctions, or ambiguous translated residues. V3J clonotypes were defined by identical inferred V gene, J gene, and CDR3 amino acid sequence. Percentage overlap between repertoires was computed as shared unique clonotypes divided by the size of the smaller repertoire. RTK rarefaction, the Chao1 estimator, and Recon v2.1 estimates of unobserved clonotypes were used to assess repertoire richness. For all TCRbeta clonotypes obtained by the gDNA method from four donors, generation probabilities were computed with OLGA. As stored in TCRdb, this immuneACCESS dataset retains in-frame rearrangements with V and J assigned. A fraction of the clones does not appear; measured against another copy, unresolved V genes explain less than half of the discrepancy, and the remainder lacks a known reason. The V and J calls and clone size come from that table; D and trimming were worked out from the DNA. The table for this sample lists about 600,000 clones; nearly 97% of them were counted only once. The ten most abundant clones make up 0.095% to 0.12% of the sample.

This sample was taken from a study of shared clonotypes between healthy human individuals (dated by TCRdb to about 2020). At the level of the whole study: The cohort included a few men and a couple of women between 18 and 49 years of age. Between about 0.94 and 8.9 billion PBMCs per donor were obtained by leukapheresis. Per donor, three plates each were used for CD4 naive and CD4 memory, two for CD8 naive, and one for CD8 memory. Blood TCR repertoires of about 5 healthy adults were deeply sequenced to estimate repertoire size and the extent of clonotype sharing between individuals. Different laboratories and diverse techniques were used to prepare libraries and sequence TCR repertoires, to increase sequencing depth and limit assay-specific biases. General findings and caveats noted by the study authors: Estimated clonotype richness was generally larger for naive than for memory subsets. About 5% of naive CD4, around 3.6% of naive CD8, 2.3% of memory CD4, and 0.4% of memory CD8 clonotypes were shared across four donors. Based on pairwise subsampling, the degree of clonotype sharing among donors was expected to be affected by sequencing depth. Compared with non-shared clonotypes, the clonotypes found in all four sorted-subset donors had higher generation probabilities. Because the study included only a small number of donors, the genetic and exposure-history diversity represented was limited. Only blood was sampled, and tissue TCR repertoires likely differ from those in blood. Rarefaction of sorted-subset datasets indicated incomplete sequencing despite the large sequencing depth.

Based on the germline V gene (reference sequence), the CDR1 and CDR2 sequences are LNHDA and SQIVND. Trimming costs V 10 bases and J 8 bases, and their ends lie 20 bases apart. Spanning cysteine to phenylalanine, the CDR3 consists of 14 amino acids. Only the CDR3 DNA stays, 42 bases, in frame from base 1. CD8 naive samples were obtained by positive selection for CCR7 among CD45RO-negative cells, yielding a CD45RA+CCR7+ population from which TemRA cells were excluded. The donors were healthy, HIV-negative adults with no recently reported acute infections or vaccinations. All donors were Caucasian adults living in Nashville, Tennessee, USA. Blood was obtained by leukapheresis, after which PBMCs were separated by Ficoll-Histopaque density gradient centrifugation and cryopreserved in liquid nitrogen vapor phase. Analytical flow cytometry was used to check the purity and quantity of every magnetically sorted T cell population. Genomic DNA was isolated from every sorted fraction and measured by UV absorbance on a Nanodrop 2000c.

The V and J segments used are TRBV19 and TRBJ1-4, and perhaps TRBD1 as D gene, on 5 matching bases. The TCR originated in a woman aged 30 to 39 in good health. Input material: naive CD8+ T cells sorted from blood. Per the publication, the cell subset or site label means: CD45RA+CCR7+. CDR3 sequence: CATTMWGMSEKLFF. The nucleotides are TGTGCCACTACCATGTGGGGGATGTCGGAAAAACTGTTTTTT.